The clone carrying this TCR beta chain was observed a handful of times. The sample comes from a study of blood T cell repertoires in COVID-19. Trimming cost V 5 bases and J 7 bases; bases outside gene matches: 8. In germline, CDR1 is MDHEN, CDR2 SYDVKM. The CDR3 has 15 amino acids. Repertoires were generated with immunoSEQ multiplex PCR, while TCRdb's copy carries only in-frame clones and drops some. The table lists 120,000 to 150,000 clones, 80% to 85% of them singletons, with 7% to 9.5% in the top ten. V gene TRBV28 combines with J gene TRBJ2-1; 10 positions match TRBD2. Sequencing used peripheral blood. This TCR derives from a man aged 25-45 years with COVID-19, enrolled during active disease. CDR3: CASSPSGRGRNEQFF. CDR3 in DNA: TGTGCCAGCAGTCCGAGCGGGAGGGGGAGGAATGAGCAGTTCTTC.